This is a list of T cell receptor beta chains from one sample in a study of blood T cell repertoires in COVID-19. Clones were read by immunoSEQ multiplex PCR, and TCRdb kept only the in-frame ones, dropping some. The sample holds 290,000 or so clones; roughly 80% are singletons and the top ten take 4.5% to 6%. The sequenced material came from PBMCs or T cells enriched from blood (not recorded which). All receptors come from a man aged 35 to 55 who had been exposed to COVID-19. CDR3s include the opening cysteine and the closing phenylalanine or tryptophan. A D gene is named only where the DNA matches it firmly. Where a row states a size, it is once, few, many or the class of an expanded clone; other rows omit it.

cdr3_nt cdr3_aa j_call clone_size v_call cdr3_length d_call
TGTGCCAGCAGTGAACCGTTGAGGAGCTCCTACGAGCAGTACTTC CASSEPLRSSYEQYF TRBJ2-7 . TRBV6-1 15 .
TGTGCCAGCAGTTTAGTAAGCAGGACGAACACCGGGGAGCTGTTTTTT CASSLVSRTNTGELFF TRBJ2-2 . TRBV27 16 .
TGTGCCAGCAGCTTAGGGCGGTATGGCTACACCTTC CASSLGRYGYTF TRBJ1-2 . TRBV7-8 12 .
TGTGCCAGCAGCCCATTCCAGGGCCGGGAGACCCAGTACTTC CASSPFQGRETQYF TRBJ2-5 . TRBV7-6 14 .
TGTGCCAGCAGGAAGGGACAGACCTACGAGCAGTACTTC CASRKGQTYEQYF TRBJ2-7 . TRBV12-3/TRBV12-4 13 TRBD1
TGTGCCAGCAGCTTAGTAGCGGGGAAATACAATGAGCAGTTCTTC CASSLVAGKYNEQFF TRBJ2-1 . TRBV7-9 15 TRBD2
TGTGCCAGCAGCTCTGAGGACAATCGCGTCTATGGCTACACCTTC CASSSEDNRVYGYTF TRBJ1-2 . TRBV5-6 15 .
TGTGCTAGCAGCTTAGAGAGGAGAGATACGCAGTATTTT CASSLERRDTQYF TRBJ2-3 . TRBV7-7 13 .
TGTGCCATCAGAAAACAGGGCACCACAGATACGCAGTATTTT CAIRKQGTTDTQYF TRBJ2-3 . TRBV10-3 14 .
TGTGCCAGCAGCCTGCGGACAGGGGGGAATCAGCCCCAGCATTTT CASSLRTGGNQPQHF TRBJ1-5 . TRBV6-5 15 TRBD1
TGTGCCAGCAGCTTAGTCGTAGGGGGCTTCTATGGCTACACCTTC CASSLVVGGFYGYTF TRBJ1-2 . TRBV7-8 15 TRBD1
TGTGCCTGGCGGCAGACAGTTTATAACTATGGCTACACCTTC CAWRQTVYNYGYTF TRBJ1-2 . TRBV30 14 .
TGTGCCAGTAAATCCGACTCAATCTCCTCTGGAAACACCATATATTTT CASKSDSISSGNTIYF TRBJ1-3 . TRBV19 16 .
TGTGCCAGCGCTCAAACGGGGTACAATGAGCAGTTCTTC CASAQTGYNEQFF TRBJ2-1 . TRBV18 13 .
TGTGCCAGCAGTGCGGGACGGACTAACTCCTACGAGCAGTACTTC CASSAGRTNSYEQYF TRBJ2-7 once TRBV2 15 .
TGTGCCATCAGTGAGTCGCGGGGAAGGGACGGAGCCTATGGCTACACCTTC CAISESRGRDGAYGYTF TRBJ1-2 . TRBV10-3 17 .
TGTGCCAGCAATCCGACAGGGGTTGGCTACACCTTC CASNPTGVGYTF TRBJ1-2 once TRBV9 12 TRBD1
TGTGCCAGCAGCCCCGACAGCCTTGAAGCTTTCTTT CASSPDSLEAFF TRBJ1-1 . TRBV7-8 12 .
TGTGCCAGCAGCGTACAGGGCAATAATGAAAAACTGTTTTTT CASSVQGNNEKLFF TRBJ1-4 . TRBV9 14 .
TGTGCCAGCTCACCGGCGGGGGGGGATAAGTACTTC CASSPAGGDKYF TRBJ2-4 . TRBV18 12 TRBD2
TGTGCCAGCAGCCAAGATACAGGTAGTAGTTCACCCCTCCACTTT CASSQDTGSSSPLHF TRBJ1-6 few TRBV4-2 15 .
TGTGCCACCAGCGTGGACAGAGCAGTAGAAGAGACCCAGTACTTC CATSVDRAVEETQYF TRBJ2-5 . TRBV15 15 .
TGTGCCATCAGTCGGGACATTACAACTAATGAAAAACTGTTTTTT CAISRDITTNEKLFF TRBJ1-4 . TRBV10-3 15 .
TGTGCCAGTAGTACCCGGGACAGTCTGACTGAAGCTTTCTTT CASSTRDSLTEAFF TRBJ1-1 few TRBV19 14 TRBD1
TGTGCCAGCAGCCCTCGGACAGGGTCGCGTGTGCAGTACTTC CASSPRTGSRVQYF TRBJ2-7 . TRBV9 14 TRBD1
TGTGCCAGCAGCTTGGACAGCGCCAACACCGGGGAGCTGTTTTTT CASSLDSANTGELFF TRBJ2-2 . TRBV7-2 15 .